The 21 T cell receptor beta chains in this list originate from one sample, sequenced in a study of T-cell reconstitution after alpha-beta-depleted transplantation in children. Unique molecular identifiers tagged the TCRbeta library. TCRdb ran MiXCR on the PCR reads and lists one entry per CDR3 protein. This table has 300,000 or so distinct CDR3 sequences, almost 10% appearing once. The sequences come from PBMCs from the stem cell graft donor, collected from the stem cell graft. These receptors were taken from a human donor who donated a stem cell graft to a child with SCID.

This chain uses TRBV12-3 or TRBV12-4 with TRBJ2-1; 10 bases map to TRBD2. V trimming: 7 bases; J trimming: 3 bases; junction bases outside the gene matches: 3. This CDR3 contains 14 residues. The CDR3 region has the DNA TGTGCCAGCATCGCTAGCGGGGGCTACAATGAGCAGTTCTTC. Translating gives CASIASGGYNEQFF.

The genes are TRBV6-5 and TRBJ2-2, with TRBD1 matching 10 bases. Unmatched junction bases numbered 5, after V lost 2 bases and J lost 5 bases. CDR3 length: 16 amino acids. Looked up from germline, CDR1 is MNHEY and CDR2 is SVGAGI. The CDR3 nucleotides are TGTGCCAGCAGTTACGCGACAGGGGGCTATACCGGGGAGCTGTTTTTT. It encodes CASSYATGGYTGELFF.

The chain has TRBV20-1 and TRBJ1-5; 7 bases line up with TRBD1. The CDR3 has 14 residues. CDR1 and CDR2 (germline): DFQATT, SNEGSKA (reference sequence). V dropped 5 bases and J dropped 6; count of bases not matched to a gene: 10. DNA for the CDR3: TGCAGTGCTGCCGACAGGGCGACTAGTCAGCCCCAGCATTTT. Its translation is CSAADRATSQPQHF.

This clonotype was seen a few times. The V gene is TRBV7-9, the J gene TRBJ2-5; 12 bases map to TRBD2. CDR3 length: 16 residues. CDR1 SEHNR and CDR2 FQNEAQ come from the germline V gene (reference sequence). The trim removed 4 bases at V and 1 base at J, leaving 4 bases unmatched. The chain's CDR3 is CASSSASGGAQETQYF. CDR3 in DNA: TGTGCCAGCAGCTCCGCTAGCGGGGGGGCCCAAGAGACCCAGTACTTC.

This clonotype was found many times. V gene TRBV20-1 combines with J gene TRBJ1-5; D is uncertain. Germline loops: CDR1 DFQATT, CDR2 SNEGSKA (reference sequence). CDR3 length: 12 residues. V was shortened by 3 bases and J by 2 bases, with 5 bases between the two germline ends. Written as DNA, the CDR3 is TGCAGTGCTAGTGAAGGCAATCAGCCCCAGCATTTT. Protein sequence: CSASEGNQPQHF.

A word on this clonotype: The DNA is omitted, as the CDR3 cannot be located on it reliably, and the CDR3 follows TCRdb's listing. The chain is built from TRBV5-1 and TRBJ2-7; the table's D call, TRBD1, has no DNA check behind it. Germline V gene data show CDR1 as SGHRS and CDR2 as YFSETQ. The CDR3 totals 12 residues, both ends included. Here the CDR3 reads CASSLVGAGAYF.

This clonotype came up many times. This chain links TRBV27 with TRBJ2-2; D is possibly TRBD1 (6 bases). This CDR3 region has 15 residues. Trimming took 6 bases from V and 3 from J, leaving 14 bases between them. Germline values: CDR1 MNHEY, CDR2 SMNVEV (reference sequence). Written as DNA, the CDR3 is TGTGCCAGCAGACCATGGGGGCTGGACACCGGGGAGCTGTTTTTT. Translation gives CASRPWGLDTGELFF.

Ten or more counts support this clonotype. This chain joins TRBV7-3 and TRBJ2-1; D not resolved. The germline V and J ends were trimmed by 4 bases and 7 bases, with 14 bases remaining between them. The germline V gene has CDR1 SGHTA and CDR2 FQGTGA. The CDR3 sequence is 14 residues long. DNA of the CDR3: TGTGCCAGCAGCTGGGTCCCCGGGTTTAATGAGCAGTTCTTC. Translated: CASSWVPGFNEQFF.

In this sample, this clonotype turned up a few times. The rearrangement uses TRBV12-3 or TRBV12-4 and TRBJ2-2; tentative D call: TRBD2 (6 bases). This CDR3 spans 14 amino acids. The ends were cut back, 6 bases at V and 5 bases at J, with 13 bases in the middle. CDR3 residues: CASSPNGRTGELFF. The DNA for the CDR3 is TGTGCCAGCAGCCCAAACGGGAGAACCGGGGAGCTGTTTTTT.

This clonotype was picked up many times. V usage is TRBV12-3 or TRBV12-4 and J usage is TRBJ2-3; no definite D call. This CDR3 region has 12 residues. V gave up 8 bases and J gave up 1 base, with 7 bases separating them. DNA of the CDR3: TGTGCCAGCGAAGGAGGCACAGATACGCAGTATTTT. It specifies CASEGGTDTQYF.

This clonotype occurred many times. The chain uses TRBV28 and TRBJ2-1; TRBD1 matches 10 bases. The germline V gene has CDR1 MDHEN and CDR2 SYDVKM. The CDR3 covers 15 residues. V lost 4 bases to trimming and J lost 7 bases; unmatched junction nucleotides: 7. This CDR3 reads CASSSRQGAWNEQFF. For the CDR3, the DNA is TGTGCCAGCAGTTCCAGACAGGGGGCTTGGAATGAGCAGTTCTTC.

The V call is TRBV29-1, the J call TRBJ1-2; TRBD1 aligns across 7 bases. Germline values: CDR1 SQVTM, CDR2 ANQGSEA. This CDR3 has 12 amino acids. V gave up 5 bases and J gave up 4 bases; unmatched junction bases: 4. CDR3 sequence: CSVNRDSYGYTF. The CDR3 nucleotides are TGCAGCGTTAACCGGGACAGCTATGGCTACACCTTC.

This clonotype was seen a handful of times. In nucleotides, the CDR3 is TGTGCCAGCAGTGTAGCTGGACCACCGAACACTGAAGCTTTCTTT. It encodes CASSVAGPPNTEAFF. The chain links TRBV6-1 to TRBJ1-1; D not certain. The ends were cut back, 4 bases at V and 1 base at J, with 13 bases in the middle. The CDR3 is 15 amino acids. The germline CDR1 and CDR2 sequences are MNHNS and SASEGT.

The rearrangement joins TRBV6-5 to TRBJ2-7, with D unresolved. V was pared by 0 bases and J by 0 bases, with 6 bases between. The CDR3 runs to 14 residues. Germline CDR1 MNHEY, CDR2 SVGAGI. The CDR3: CASSYSADSYEQYF. The CDR3 DNA follows: TGTGCCAGCAGTTACTCGGCGGACTCCTACGAGCAGTACTTC.

This clonotype has ten or more counts. The rearrangement joins TRBV9 to TRBJ1-2; D gene uncertain. The V end lost 3 bases, the J end lost 8 bases, and 17 bases lay between the germline ends. Germline CDR1 SGDLS, CDR2 YYNGEE. The CDR3 has 14 amino acids. The CDR3 nucleotides read TGTGCCAGCAGCGCACAGTTGGTCGTAAGGGGCTACACCTTC. Translated: CASSAQLVVRGYTF.

The chain recombines TRBV18 with TRBJ2-5, with D possibly TRBD1 on 6 matching bases. Germline V CDR1 and CDR2: KGHSH, LQKENI. Trimming removed 2 bases at V and 3 bases at J, with 13 bases between. The CDR3 is 15 residues long. CDR3 in amino acids: CASSPYRASEETQYF. CDR3 bases: TGTGCCAGCTCACCATACAGGGCCTCCGAAGAGACCCAGTACTTC.

This clonotype was counted only a few times. J is TRBJ2-7 and V is TRBV7-9, with D perhaps being TRBD1 or TRBD2 (5 bases each). The germline CDR1 and CDR2 sequences are SEHNR and FQNEAQ (reference sequence). The CDR3 runs to 16 residues. The germline V and J ends were trimmed by 3 bases and 3 bases, with 18 bases remaining between them. CDR3 DNA: TGTGCCAGCAGCTTGGGCGGCCGGGACGGGAACTACGAGCAGTACTTC. Its translation: CASSLGGRDGNYEQYF.

The V gene is TRBV12-3 or TRBV12-4, the J gene TRBJ2-3, with 8 positions matching TRBD1. With 6 bases clipped from V and 3 bases from J, the junction kept 5 bases outside the gene matches. This CDR3 spans 14 amino acids. CDR3 sequence reads: CASREQGVTDTQYF. The CDR3 nucleotides are TGTGCCAGCAGAGAACAGGGGGTGACAGATACGCAGTATTTT.

This clonotype has a handful of counts. This sequence joins TRBV5-1 and TRBJ2-5; no firm D call. Trimming took off 3 bases at V and 1 base at J, with 10 bases between the two ends. This CDR3 region has 14 residues. CDR1 is SGHRS, CDR2 YFSETQ, per germline. CDR3 protein: CASSWSGRQETQYF. CDR3 DNA sequence: TGCGCCAGCAGCTGGTCCGGACGCCAAGAGACCCAGTACTTC.

The rearrangement joins TRBV20-1 to TRBJ2-1; 7 bases are a match to TRBD2. Trimming removed 5 bases from V and 5 bases from J; junction bases left unmatched: 18. Per the germline V gene, CDR1 is DFQATT and CDR2 is SNEGSKA (reference sequence). The CDR3 spans 17 residues. CDR3 residues: CSAQRNRVFRGDNEQFF. CDR3 sequence (DNA): TGCAGTGCTCAGAGGAATAGGGTTTTTCGGGGGGACAATGAGCAGTTCTTC.

This chain joins TRBV12-3 or TRBV12-4 and TRBJ2-2, with D perhaps TRBD2 (5 bases). The length of the CDR3 is 14 residues. Trimming removed 3 bases from V and 7 bases from J, with 12 bases in between. Here the CDR3 reads CASSFREGIGELFF. The DNA for the CDR3 is TGTGCCAGCAGTTTTCGGGAAGGGATCGGGGAGCTGTTTTTT.